This T cell receptor beta chain came from a study of response to subunit inactivated influenza vaccine. CDR1 SQVTM and CDR2 ANQGSEA come from the germline V gene. CDR3 length: 14 residues. V was pared by 6 bases and J by 0 bases, with 12 bases between. Using its own MiXCR run on the RT-PCR reads, TCRdb lists one record per CDR3 protein. The table lists approximately 680,000 distinct CDR3 sequences, 15% to 17% of them singletons, with more than 9% in the top ten. This clonotype was seen more than once but under ten times. Its antigen is unknown. Notes on the study in general: T cells newly recruited by each seasonal influenza vaccination are few, the authors suggested.

The V gene is TRBV29-1, the J gene TRBJ2-1; the D gene is possibly TRBD2 (6 bases). The input for sequencing was PBMCs from blood, taken about 11 days after vaccination. This TCR was sampled from a man aged 50 or older who received an inactivated influenza vaccine. The CDR3: CSVAEGTSYNEQFF. The CDR3 DNA sequence: TGCAGCGTGGCGGAGGGAACCTCCTACAATGAGCAGTTCTTC.